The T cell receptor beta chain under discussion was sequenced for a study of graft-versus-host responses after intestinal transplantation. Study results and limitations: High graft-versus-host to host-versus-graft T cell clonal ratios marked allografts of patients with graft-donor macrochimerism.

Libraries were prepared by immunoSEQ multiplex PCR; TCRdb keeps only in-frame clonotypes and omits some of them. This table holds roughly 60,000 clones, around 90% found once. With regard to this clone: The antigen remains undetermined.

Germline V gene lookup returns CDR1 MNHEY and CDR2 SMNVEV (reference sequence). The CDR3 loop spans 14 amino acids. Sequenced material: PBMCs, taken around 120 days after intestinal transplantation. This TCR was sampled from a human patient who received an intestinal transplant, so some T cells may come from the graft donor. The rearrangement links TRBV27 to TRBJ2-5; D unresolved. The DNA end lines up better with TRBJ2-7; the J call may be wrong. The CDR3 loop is CASSFRPLVGEQYF. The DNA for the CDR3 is TGTGCCAGCAGTTTCCGCCCCTTGGTCGGCGAGCAGTACTTC.